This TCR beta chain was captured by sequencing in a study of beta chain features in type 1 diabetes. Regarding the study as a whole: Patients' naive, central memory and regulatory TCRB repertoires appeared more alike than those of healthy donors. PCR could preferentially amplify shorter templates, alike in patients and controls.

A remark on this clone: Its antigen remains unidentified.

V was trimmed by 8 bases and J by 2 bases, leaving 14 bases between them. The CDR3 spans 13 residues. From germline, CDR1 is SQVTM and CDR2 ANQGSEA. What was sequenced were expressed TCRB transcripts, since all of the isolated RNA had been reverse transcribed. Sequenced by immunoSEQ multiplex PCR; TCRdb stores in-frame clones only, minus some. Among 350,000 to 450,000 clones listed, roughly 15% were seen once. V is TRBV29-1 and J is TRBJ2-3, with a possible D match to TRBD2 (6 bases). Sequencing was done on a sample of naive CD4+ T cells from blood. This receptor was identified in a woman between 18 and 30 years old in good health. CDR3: CSTHSGYTDTQYF. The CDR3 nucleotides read TGCAGCACCCATAGCGGATACACAGATACGCAGTATTTT.